Each of the 7 T cell receptor beta chains below was sequenced from the same sample in a study of blood T cell repertoires in COVID-19. Repertoires were generated with immunoSEQ multiplex PCR, while TCRdb's copy carries only in-frame clones and drops some. The data contain 200,000 or so clones, about 90% of them singletons. The sample taken for sequencing was peripheral blood. The receptors come from a man in his forties or fifties with active or convalescent COVID-19.

The V and J genes are TRBV19 and TRBJ1-4; no firm D call. The CDR3 totals 13 residues. Germline-derived CDR1 and CDR2 are LNHDA and SQIVND (reference sequence). V lost 7 bases to trimming and J lost 10 bases, with 16 bases between them. CDR3 DNA: TGTGCCAGTACTCAAGGAGGGCGGCGAAAACTGTTTTTT. This gives the protein CASTQGGRRKLFF.

The chain carries TRBV5-1 and TRBJ1-1; D gene uncertain. V dropped 2 bases and J dropped 1 base, with 9 bases sitting between them. The V gene's germline CDR1 is SGHRS and CDR2 YFSETQ. The CDR3 has 14 amino acids. CDR3 residues: CASSFDAENTEAFF. The CDR3 DNA follows: TGCGCCAGCAGCTTCGACGCGGAGAACACTGAAGCTTTCTTT. Full variable domain (outside the CDR3, taken from reference TRBV5-1 and TRBJ1-1): KAGVTQTPRYLIKTRGQQVTLSCSPISGHRSVSWYQQTPGQGLQFLFEYFSETQRNKGNFPGRFSGRQFSNSRSEMNVSTLELGDSALYLCASSFDAENTEAFFGQGTRLTVV.

This clone was detected a few times. The chain links TRBV28 to TRBJ2-7; perhaps TRBD2 as D (5 bases). V lost 5 bases and J 10 bases, leaving 15 bases between the germline ends. The CDR3 extends over 12 amino acids. Per germline, CDR1 MDHEN and CDR2 SYDVKM. The CDR3: CASSTGIKYQYF. The DNA of the CDR3 is TGTGCCAGCAGTACCGGGATTAAGTATCAGTACTTC.

V is TRBV18 and J is TRBJ1-2, with 7 positions matching TRBD1. The V and J ends lost 0 bases and 6 bases, in that order; junction bases with no gene match: 7. The germline gives CDR1 KGHSH, CDR2 LQKENI. CDR3 size: 15 residues. CDR3 nucleotides: TGTGCCAGCTCACCACCGTCGTCCAGGGGGAATGGCTACACCTTC. This gives the protein CASSPPSSRGNGYTF.

The CDR3 region is CASTGQWGVGTQYF. The CDR3, as DNA: TGTGCCAGTACTGGACAGTGGGGAGTCGGGACCCAGTACTTC. This chain connects TRBV19 to TRBJ2-5; D possibly corresponds to TRBD1 (6 bases). Germline assignment: CDR1 LNHDA and CDR2 SQIVND (reference sequence). CDR3 length equals 14 residues. Between the trimmed V and J ends, which lost 7 bases and 7 bases, there was a span of 19 bases.

The chain employs TRBV6-5 and TRBJ2-1; 9 bases line up with TRBD1. J was trimmed by 6 bases and V by 11 bases; bases with no gene match: 8. The CDR3 runs to 13 residues. Germline V gene sequence: CDR1 MNHEY, CDR2 SVGAGI. The CDR3 here is CAAQKGQGNEQFF. The CDR3 nucleotides are TGTGCCGCCCAAAAGGGACAGGGCAATGAGCAGTTCTTC.

This chain uses TRBV7-2 with TRBJ2-7; 8 bases match TRBD1. V lost 2 bases, J lost 3 bases, and 6 bases stayed unmatched. The CDR3 is 15 amino acids. The germline CDR1 and CDR2 sequences are SGHTA and FQGNSA. The CDR3 nucleotides are TGTGCCAGCAGCTTATTGACAGGGGAGATCTACGAGCAGTACTTC. Residues: CASSLLTGEIYEQYF. Using reference TRBV7-2 and TRBJ2-7 for the parts outside the CDR3, the full variable domain is GAGVSQSPSNKVTEKGKDVELRCDPISGHTALYWYRQSLGQGLEFLIYFQGNSAPDKSGLPSDRFSAERTGGSVSTLTIQRTQQEDSAVYLCASSLLTGEIYEQYFGPGTRLTVT.